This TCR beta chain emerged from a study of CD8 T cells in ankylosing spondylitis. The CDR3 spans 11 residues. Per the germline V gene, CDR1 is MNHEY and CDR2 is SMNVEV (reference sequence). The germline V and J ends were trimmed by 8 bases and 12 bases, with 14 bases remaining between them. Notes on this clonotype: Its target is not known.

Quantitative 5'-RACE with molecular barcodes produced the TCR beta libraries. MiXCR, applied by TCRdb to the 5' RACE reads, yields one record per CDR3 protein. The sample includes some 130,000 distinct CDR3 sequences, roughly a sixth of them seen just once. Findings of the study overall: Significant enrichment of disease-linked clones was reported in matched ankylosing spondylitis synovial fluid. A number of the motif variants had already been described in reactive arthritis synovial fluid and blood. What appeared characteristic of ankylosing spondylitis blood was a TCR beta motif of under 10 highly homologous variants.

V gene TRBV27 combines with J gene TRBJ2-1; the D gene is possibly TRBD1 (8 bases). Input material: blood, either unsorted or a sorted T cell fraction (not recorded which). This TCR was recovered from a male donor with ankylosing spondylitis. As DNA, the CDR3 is TGTGCCAGCCGGGGAGGGACAGGGCAGTTCTTC. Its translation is CASRGGTGQFF.